Each of the 3 T cell receptor beta chains below was sequenced from the same sample in a study of cytomegalovirus exposure and HLA in healthy donors. Vbeta (60) and Jbeta (13) primers were used in the PCR. Libraries were prepared by immunoSEQ multiplex PCR; TCRdb keeps only in-frame clonotypes and omits some of them. This repertoire shows around 150,000 clones, around four fifths found once; its top ten account for more than 1.3%. The sample comprised PBMCs. All receptors come from a male donor in good health and CMV-seronegative.

The chain recombines TRBV4-1 with TRBJ1-2, with TRBD1 identical over 8 bases. The CDR3 consists of 13 residues. Germline V lookup: CDR1 MGHRA, CDR2 YSYEKL. Trimming removed 3 bases from V and 8 bases from J; junction bases left unmatched: 5. Written as DNA, the CDR3 is TGCGCCAGCAGCCAGGAGACAGGGGAGGGCTACACCTTC. Translated, it gives CASSQETGEGYTF.

The rearrangement links TRBV7-9 to TRBJ1-2; tentatively, D is TRBD1 (5 bases). Trimming took 6 bases from V and 2 from J, leaving 10 bases between them. CDR1 and CDR2 (germline): SEHNR, FQNEAQ (reference sequence). The CDR3 contains 13 residues. This CDR3 is CASSPTANYGYTF. The CDR3 DNA follows: TGTGCCAGCAGTCCGACAGCCAACTATGGCTACACCTTC.

This rearrangement joins TRBV6-5 to TRBJ2-2; 8 positions match TRBD1. Trimming removed 6 bases from V and 0 bases from J; junction bases left unmatched: 3. Germline V gene lookup returns CDR1 MNHEY and CDR2 SVGAGI. The CDR3 is 15 residues long. The CDR3 region is CASSLQGANTGELFF. CDR3 in DNA: TGTGCCAGCAGCCTACAGGGGGCGAACACCGGGGAGCTGTTTTTT.